This note documents a single T cell receptor beta chain sequence. Profiling relied on immunoSEQ multiplex PCR, and the TCRdb table lists in-frame clones only, not all of them. The table shows 68,000 or so clones, with roughly 92% occurring only once. This record comes from a study of technical replicates of blood from a handful of donors. The CDR3 spans 17 residues. J was trimmed by 6 bases and V by 2 bases; bases with no gene match: 13. Germline CDR1 reads SGHVS; CDR2 reads FQNEAQ. The receptor was isolated from a human donor in good health. The sample comprised T cells isolated from PBMCs. This sequence joins TRBV7-8 and TRBJ1-1; 9 bases are a match to TRBD1. The CDR3 protein is CASSLSTGGASWAEAFF. The CDR3 bases are TGTGCCAGCAGCTTATCAACAGGGGGCGCGTCATGGGCTGAAGCTTTCTTT.